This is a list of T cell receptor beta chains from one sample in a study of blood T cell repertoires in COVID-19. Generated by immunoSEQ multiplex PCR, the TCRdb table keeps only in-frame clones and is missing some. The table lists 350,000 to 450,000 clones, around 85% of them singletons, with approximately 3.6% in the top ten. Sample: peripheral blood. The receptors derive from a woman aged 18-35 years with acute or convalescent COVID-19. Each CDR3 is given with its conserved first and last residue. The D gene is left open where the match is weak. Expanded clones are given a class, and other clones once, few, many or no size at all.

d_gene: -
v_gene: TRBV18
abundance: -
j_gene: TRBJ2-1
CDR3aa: CASSAGAWNEQFF
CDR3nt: TGTGCCAGCTCAGCAGGGGCTTGGAATGAGCAGTTCTTC

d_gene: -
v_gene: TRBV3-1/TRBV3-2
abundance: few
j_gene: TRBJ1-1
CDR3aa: CASSQAPDRNTEAFF
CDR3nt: TGTGCCAGCAGCCAAGCGCCTGACAGGAACACTGAAGCTTTCTTT

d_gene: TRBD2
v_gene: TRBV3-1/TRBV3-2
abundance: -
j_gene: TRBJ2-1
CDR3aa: CASSQDGVRTRGRNEQFF
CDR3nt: TGTGCCAGCAGCCAAGATGGGGTGAGGACTAGAGGTAGGAATGAGCAGTTCTTC

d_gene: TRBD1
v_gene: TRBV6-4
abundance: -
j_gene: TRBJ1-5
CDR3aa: CASSDSNTGDHQPQHF
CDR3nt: TGTGCCAGCAGTGACTCCAATACAGGGGACCATCAGCCCCAGCATTTT

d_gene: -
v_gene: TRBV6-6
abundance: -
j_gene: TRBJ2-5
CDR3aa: CASQGLQETQYF
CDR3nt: TGTGCCAGCCAGGGCCTCCAAGAGACCCAGTACTTC

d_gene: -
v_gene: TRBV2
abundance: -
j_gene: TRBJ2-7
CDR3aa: CASSEAQTYYEQYF
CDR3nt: TGTGCCAGCAGTGAAGCCCAGACTTACTACGAGCAGTACTTC

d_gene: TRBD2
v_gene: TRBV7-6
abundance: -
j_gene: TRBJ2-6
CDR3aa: CASSTAGEGANVLTF
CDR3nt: TGTGCCAGCAGCACAGCGGGGGAAGGGGCCAACGTCCTGACTTTC

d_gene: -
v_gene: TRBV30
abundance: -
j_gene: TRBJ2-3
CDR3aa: CAWSVGVDTQYF
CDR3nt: TGTGCCTGGAGTGTTGGAGTGGATACGCAGTATTTT

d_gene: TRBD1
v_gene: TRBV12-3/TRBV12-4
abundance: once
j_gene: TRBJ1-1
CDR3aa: CASIPDRGPEAFF
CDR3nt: TGTGCCAGCATCCCTGACAGGGGTCCTGAAGCTTTCTTT

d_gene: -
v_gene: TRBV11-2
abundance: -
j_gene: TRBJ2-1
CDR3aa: CASSSGNEQFF
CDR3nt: TGTGCCAGCAGCTCAGGAAATGAGCAGTTCTTC

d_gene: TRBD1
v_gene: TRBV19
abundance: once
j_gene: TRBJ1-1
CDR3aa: CASSSGQPEAFF
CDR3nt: TGTGCCAGTAGTTCGGGACAGCCTGAAGCTTTCTTT

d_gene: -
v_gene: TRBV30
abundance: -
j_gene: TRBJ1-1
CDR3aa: CAWGTAGGRMNTEAFF
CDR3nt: TGTGCCTGGGGAACCGCGGGGGGGCGGATGAACACTGAAGCTTTCTTT

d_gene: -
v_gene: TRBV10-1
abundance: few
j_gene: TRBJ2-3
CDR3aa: CASSEGGDTQYF
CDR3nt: TGCGCCAGCAGTGAGGGGGGGGATACGCAGTATTTT

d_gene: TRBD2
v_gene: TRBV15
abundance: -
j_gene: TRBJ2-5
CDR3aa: CATSFDGGAGETQYF
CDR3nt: TGTGCCACCAGCTTCGACGGGGGGGCCGGTGAGACCCAGTACTTC

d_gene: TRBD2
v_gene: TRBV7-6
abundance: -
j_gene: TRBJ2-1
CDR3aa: CASSLQAGAPNEQFF
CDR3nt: TGTGCCAGCAGCTTACAAGCGGGGGCCCCCAATGAGCAGTTCTTC

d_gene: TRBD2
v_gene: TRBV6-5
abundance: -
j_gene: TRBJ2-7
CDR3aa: CASSYPKEREGEQYF
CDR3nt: TGTGCCAGCAGTTACCCGAAAGAGCGGGAGGGCGAGCAGTACTTC

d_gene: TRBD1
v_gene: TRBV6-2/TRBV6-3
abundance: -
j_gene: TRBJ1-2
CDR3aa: CASSRGGQDYVYGYTF
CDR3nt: TGTGCCAGCAGTCGGGGCGGACAGGACTACGTCTATGGCTACACCTTC

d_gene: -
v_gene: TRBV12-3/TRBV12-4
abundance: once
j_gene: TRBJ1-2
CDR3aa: CASSLEGLYGYTF
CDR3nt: TGTGCCAGCAGTTTAGAGGGGCTCTATGGCTACACCTTC

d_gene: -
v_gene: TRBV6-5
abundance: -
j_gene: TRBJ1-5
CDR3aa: CASRRGGSNQPQHF
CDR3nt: TGTGCCAGCAGGAGGGGAGGCAGCAATCAGCCCCAGCATTTT

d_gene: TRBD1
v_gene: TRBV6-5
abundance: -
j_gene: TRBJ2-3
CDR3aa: CASHRGRMYF
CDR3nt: TGTGCCAGTCACAGGGGGCGTATGTATTTT

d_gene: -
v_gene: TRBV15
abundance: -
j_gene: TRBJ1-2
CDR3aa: CATRRADRGEGGYTF
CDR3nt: TGTGCCACCCGTAGGGCAGACCGGGGAGAGGGTGGCTACACCTTC

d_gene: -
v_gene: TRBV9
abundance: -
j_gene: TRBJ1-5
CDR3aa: CASSASPGRYNQPQHF
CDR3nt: TGTGCCAGCAGCGCCTCTCCCGGGAGGTACAATCAGCCCCAGCATTTT

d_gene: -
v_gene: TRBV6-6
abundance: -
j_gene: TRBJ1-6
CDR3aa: CASASRGVDNSPLHF
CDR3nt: TGTGCCAGCGCAAGTAGGGGCGTCGATAATTCACCCCTCCACTTT

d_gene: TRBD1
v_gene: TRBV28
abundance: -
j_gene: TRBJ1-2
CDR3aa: CASSSLRTGADYGYTF
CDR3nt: TGTGCCAGCAGTTCCCTCAGGACAGGGGCTGACTATGGCTACACCTTC

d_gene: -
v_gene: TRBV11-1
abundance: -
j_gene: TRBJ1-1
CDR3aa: CASSLVGLNTEAFF
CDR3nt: TGTGCCAGCAGCTTAGTTGGGCTGAACACTGAAGCTTTCTTT

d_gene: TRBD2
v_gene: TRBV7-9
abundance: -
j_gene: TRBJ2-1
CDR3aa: CASRSLAGVNYNEQFF
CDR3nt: TGTGCCAGCAGATCACTAGCGGGAGTTAACTACAATGAGCAGTTCTTC

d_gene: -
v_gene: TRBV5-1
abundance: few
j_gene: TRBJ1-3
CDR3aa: CASSLGDSGNTIYF
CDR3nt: TGCGCCAGCAGCTTAGGGGACTCTGGAAACACCATATATTTT

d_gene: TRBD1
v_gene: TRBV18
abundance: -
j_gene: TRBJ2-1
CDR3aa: CASSPLAGTGYNEQFF
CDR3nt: TGTGCCAGCTCACCACTGGCTGGGACAGGCTACAATGAGCAGTTCTTC

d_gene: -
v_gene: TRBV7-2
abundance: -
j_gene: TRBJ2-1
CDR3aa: CASSFTRSNEQFF
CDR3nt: TGTGCCAGCAGCTTTACCAGAAGCAATGAGCAGTTCTTC

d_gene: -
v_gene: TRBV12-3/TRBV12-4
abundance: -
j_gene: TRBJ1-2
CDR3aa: CASSLTELYGYTF
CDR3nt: TGTGCCAGCAGTTTGACAGAGCTTTATGGCTACACCTTC

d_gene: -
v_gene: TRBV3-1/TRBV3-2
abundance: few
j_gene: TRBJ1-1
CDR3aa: CASSPQNTEAFF
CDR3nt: TGTGCCAGCAGCCCCCAGAACACTGAAGCTTTCTTT

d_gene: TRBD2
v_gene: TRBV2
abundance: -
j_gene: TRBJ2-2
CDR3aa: CAGGEGATGELFF
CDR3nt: TGTGCCGGTGGGGAGGGAGCGACCGGGGAGCTGTTTTTT

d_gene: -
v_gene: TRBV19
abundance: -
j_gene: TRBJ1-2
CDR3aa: CASSIPAQASYGYTF
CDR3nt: TGTGCCAGTAGCATCCCGGCACAGGCCTCCTATGGCTACACCTTC

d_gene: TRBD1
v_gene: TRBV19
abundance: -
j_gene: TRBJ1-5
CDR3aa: CASSYGDRGSNQPQHF
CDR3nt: TGTGCCAGTAGTTATGGGGACAGGGGGAGCAATCAGCCCCAGCATTTT

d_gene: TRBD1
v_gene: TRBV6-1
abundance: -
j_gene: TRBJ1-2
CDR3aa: CASSEAGDRGGGYTF
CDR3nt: TGTGCCAGCAGTGAAGCGGGGGACAGGGGCGGTGGCTACACCTTC

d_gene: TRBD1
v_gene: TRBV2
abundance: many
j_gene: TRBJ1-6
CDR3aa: CARGGALGDSPLHF
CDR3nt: TGTGCCAGAGGGGGCGCTTTAGGTGATTCACCCCTCCACTTT

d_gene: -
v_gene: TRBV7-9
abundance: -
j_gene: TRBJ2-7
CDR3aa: CASSFSTGTNEQYF
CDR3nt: TGTGCCAGCAGCTTTTCTACTGGAACTAACGAGCAGTACTTC

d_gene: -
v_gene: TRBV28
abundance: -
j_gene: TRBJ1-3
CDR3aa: CASSPTENTIYF
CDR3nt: TGTGCCAGCAGTCCGACAGAAAACACCATATATTTT